This is a list of T cell receptor beta chains from one sample in a study of cytotoxic CD8 clonotypes in ibrutinib-treated CLL. Only in-frame clones appear in the TCRdb table, and some are missing; sequencing was by immunoSEQ multiplex PCR. The sample records more than 200,000 clones, around three quarters being singletons. The sequencing here drew on PBMCs, taken after 24 months of ibrutinib treatment. The source is a human donor with chronic lymphocytic leukemia. The CDR3 runs from the conserved cysteine through the conserved F or W. Clone size is given for some rows only: seen once, a few or many times, or a class if the clone is expanded.

CASTHQLRGLNTEAFF | TRBJ1-1 | . | TRBV21-1
CASSSRGSNYGYTF | TRBJ1-2 | . | TRBV19
CASSRQEKDNEQFF | TRBJ2-1 | . | TRBV4-1
CASSQSLYNEQFF | TRBJ2-1 | . | TRBV4-3
CASSLEWNSDTQYF | TRBJ2-3 | . | TRBV27
CASNYLAGITHTEAFF | TRBJ1-1 | . | TRBV28
CASSEWRDTQYF | TRBJ2-3 | few | TRBV9
CASTIQGRGSFGYTF | TRBJ1-2 | . | TRBV2
CASSLGQGLTDTQYF | TRBJ2-3 | . | TRBV11-2
CSAREHTQYF | TRBJ2-3 | . | TRBV20-1
CASSYSRGTTGELFF | TRBJ2-2 | . | TRBV6-5
CASSPGPGPTYEQYF | TRBJ2-7 | . | TRBV27
CASRKGIPNTGELFF | TRBJ2-2 | . | TRBV2
CASSSLDQPQHF | TRBJ1-5 | . | TRBV18
CASSLSPPGGFTEQYF | TRBJ2-7 | . | TRBV27
CASSRNRLQPGELFF | TRBJ2-2 | . | TRBV14
CASSEGQGLNTGELFF | TRBJ2-2 | . | TRBV19
CASSEYPGGGVGDTQYF | TRBJ2-3 | . | TRBV25-1